What follows are 7 T cell receptor beta chains derived from one specimen sequenced in a study of CD8+CD57+ T cells in acquired aplastic anemia (dated by TCRdb to between 2018 and 2020). These reads were obtained on an Illumina HiSeq 2000. Profiling of TCR beta VDJ combinations and CDR3 sequences used genomic DNA as the template. The public reads were reanalyzed by TCRdb: fastp trimming at Q25, MiXCR alignment, in-frame beta chains only. Rows merge per CDR3 protein into single entries with the most common DNA and genes. In this sample the table shows 150,000 to 200,000 distinct CDR3 sequences, around 66% of which occur a single time. The ten most abundant clones make up roughly 46% of the sample. Sample: sorted CD4+, CD8+, or CD8+CD57+ T cells (not recorded which) from PBMCs. Every receptor here comes from a human donor with severe aplastic anemia or a healthy control (not recorded which).

The rearrangement uses TRBV12-3 or TRBV12-4 and TRBJ2-5; D unresolved. V was cut by 6 bases and J by 8 bases, with 13 bases left in between. This CDR3 has 12 residues. The CDR3 spells CASSPHSETQYF. The DNA for the CDR3 is TGTGCCAGCAGCCCGCACAGCGAAACCCAGTACTTC.

The chain is built from TRBV7-9 and TRBJ2-7; the D gene is possibly TRBD2 (5 bases). V lost 8 bases and J 3 bases, leaving 14 bases between the germline ends. Germline V gene lookup returns CDR1 SEHNR and CDR2 FQNEAQ (reference sequence). The CDR3 runs to 13 residues. The CDR3, as DNA: TGTGCCAGCGAGGGCGCAGAGGACTACGAGCAGTACTTC. Translated: CASEGAEDYEQYF.

The CDR3: CASSIERQGWGLRHQHF. CDR3 nucleotide sequence: TGTGCCAGTAGTATAGAACGACAGGGGTGGGGGTTGAGACACCAGCATTTT. The rearrangement links TRBV19 to TRBJ1-5; 8 bases agree with TRBD1. CDR3 length equals 17 residues. Germline V gene lookup returns CDR1 LNHDA and CDR2 SQIVND (reference sequence). The V and J ends lost 0 bases and 12 bases, in that order; junction bases with no gene match: 16.

The rearrangement joins TRBV19 to TRBJ1-1, with D possibly matching TRBD1 (5 bases). In germline, CDR1 is LNHDA, CDR2 SQIVND (reference sequence). The CDR3 totals 16 residues. V lost 4 bases to trimming and J lost 1 base, with 16 bases between them. CDR3 DNA: TGTGCCAGTAGTAGGGGGACGGCGAGAGGGAACACTGAAGCTTTCTTT. Protein product: CASSRGTARGNTEAFF.

The chain recombines TRBV5-6 with TRBJ1-2, with TRBD1 as a possible D gene (6 bases). CDR1 and CDR2 from the germline V gene are SGHDT and YYEEEE. The CDR3 is 14 amino acids. Trimming pared 6 bases from V and 4 bases from J, leaving 16 bases between. The CDR3 reads CASITTGRSYGYTF. In nucleotides, the CDR3 is TGTGCCAGCATCACGACAGGCCGGTCCTATGGCTACACCTTC. The full variable domain, its missing parts supplied by reference TRBV5-6 and TRBJ1-2, is DAGVTQSPTHLIKTRGQQVTLRCSPKSGHDTVSWYQQALGQGPQFIFQYYEEEERQRGNFPDRFSGHQFPNYSSELNVNALLLGDSALYLCASITTGRSYGYTFGSGTRLTVV.

CDR3 bases: TGTGCCATCAGTGAGTATGGCCCCGCGATCGCGACCCAGTACTTC. Encoded protein: CAISEYGPAIATQYF. The V gene is TRBV10-3, the J gene TRBJ2-5; D remains ambiguous. Germline V gives CDR1 ENHRY, CDR2 SYGVKD. V was shortened by 1 base and J by 7 bases, with 16 bases between the two germline ends. The CDR3 is 15 amino acids.

This clonotype was seen at least ten times. This sequence joins TRBV2 and TRBJ1-5; perhaps TRBD1 as D (6 bases). The CDR3 consists of 14 residues. Germline V CDR1 and CDR2: SNHLY, FYNNEI. Trimming shortened V by 6 bases and J by 6 bases, and 15 bases separated the two germline ends. CDR3 DNA sequence: TGTGCCAGCAGAGTCGACAGGAATGGTCAGCCCCAGCATTTT. Amino acids: CASRVDRNGQPQHF. The variable domain in full, completed from reference TRBV2 and TRBJ1-5, reads EPEVTQTPSHQVTQMGQEVILRCVPISNHLYFYWYRQILGQKVEFLVSFYNNEISEKSEIFDDQFSVERPDGSNFTLKIRSTKLEDSAMYFCASRVDRNGQPQHFGDGTRLSIL.